Included here is one TCR beta chain sequence, with context. This entry belongs to a study of CD8 T cells in Susac syndrome. With 2 bases clipped from V and 1 base from J, the junction kept 5 bases outside the gene matches. The germline gives CDR1 MNHNS, CDR2 SASEGT. The CDR3 extends over 16 amino acids. Random hexamers primed reverse transcription of about 0.5 to 1 ug RNA. TCRdb re-called the immunoSEQ multiplex PCR reads with MiXCR, one entry per CDR3 protein. The table has 250,000 to 300,000 distinct CDR3 sequences, roughly 84% seen once. Negative isolation was used for CD8+ and CD4+ T cells and FACS enrichment for TEMRA cells.

This clonotype was sampled from a human donor with multiple sclerosis. The sample taken for sequencing was CD8+ T cells from PBMCs. The chain is built from TRBV6-1 and TRBJ2-3; 8 nucleotides match TRBD2. The CDR3 DNA sequence: TGTGCCAGCAGTGAACGACTAGCGAGCCGCACAGATACGCAGTATTTT. This encodes CASSERLASRTDTQYF.